The clone carrying this T cell receptor (beta chain) was seen at least ten times. Authors of the study amplified TCR beta CDR3 regions from RNA transcripts. The HTBI primer set was used in a first-round RT-PCR of the TCR CDR3. MiXCR, applied by TCRdb to the multiplex PCR reads, yields one record per CDR3 protein. The sample yields under 300,000 distinct CDR3 sequences, less than 30% seen once. This sample was taken from a study of T cells in Graves' hyperthyroidism and ophthalmopathy. The CDR3 length is 16 residues. The germline V and J ends were trimmed by 6 bases and 0 bases, with 21 bases remaining between them. The V gene's germline CDR1 is SQVTM and CDR2 ANQGSEA. Patients showing uncontrolled infection, other autoimmune disease, pregnancy or lactation were ineligible. Clinical symptoms, serum thyroxine and TRAb, thyroid ultrasound and orbital computed tomography together formed the diagnostic basis. Ahead of any ophthalmopathy symptoms, the blood sample was obtained at the first diagnosis of hyperthyroidism.

The sequence came from a middle-aged man with Graves' hyperthyroidism that later progressed to Graves' ophthalmopathy. The specimen sequenced was blood. The gene calls are TRBV29-1 and TRBJ2-7, with D tentatively TRBD1 (7 bases). CDR3 sequence (DNA): TGCAGCGTCAGGGGGGTCTTTAGACAAAACTCCTACGAGCAGTACTTC. It is translated as CSVRGVFRQNSYEQYF.